The sequence of this T cell receptor (beta chain) was determined in a study of neurological immune-mediated disorders. Study results and limitations: Whereas HTLV-1-associated myelopathy showed the most TCR clonal expansion, multiple sclerosis showed the least, with levels below those of healthy controls.

This clonotype was observed many times. Its specificity is not known. Time point here: longitudinal time-point 1 (baseline). Using its own MiXCR run on the 5' RACE reads, TCRdb lists one record per CDR3 protein. Of tens of thousands of distinct CDR3 sequences listed, 10% to 13% were seen once; the top ten hold 9.5% to 10%. With 6 bases clipped from V and 3 bases from J, the junction kept 12 bases outside the gene matches. The CDR3 sequence is 15 residues long. Germline values: CDR1 SQVTM, CDR2 ANQGSEA. The sequenced sample consisted of PBMCs. This rearrangement joins TRBV29-1 to TRBJ1-2; 8 positions agree with TRBD1. The receptor was isolated from a man aged 30 to 39 in good health. CDR3 in DNA: TGCAGCGTGGAGGTGGACAGGGAGTTGGACTATGGCTACACCTTC. Amino acid sequence: CSVEVDRELDYGYTF.